This TCR beta chain was sequenced in a study of blood T cell repertoires in COVID-19. Overall study context: The analysed material was cDNA or gDNA that came from T cells, B-cell-depleted T cells, or PBMCs.

The repertoire was sequenced with immunoSEQ multiplex PCR; TCRdb's copy has only in-frame clones and lacks some. The profile shows 100,000 to 120,000 clones, roughly four fifths of them singletons. This clone has only one observation. The V gene lost 2 bases and the J gene lost 1 base, with 11 bases spanning the gap. Germline CDR1 is MNHEY and CDR2 is SVGEGT. The CDR3 consists of 15 residues. Sequencing was carried out using peripheral blood. This chain joins TRBV6-2 or TRBV6-3 and TRBJ1-2, with unresolved D. The receptor was isolated from a woman between 55 and 75 years old with acute or convalescent COVID-19. This CDR3 is CASSYPPPVNYGYTF. The CDR3 DNA reads TGTGCCAGCAGTTACCCCCCCCCAGTTAACTATGGCTACACCTTC.